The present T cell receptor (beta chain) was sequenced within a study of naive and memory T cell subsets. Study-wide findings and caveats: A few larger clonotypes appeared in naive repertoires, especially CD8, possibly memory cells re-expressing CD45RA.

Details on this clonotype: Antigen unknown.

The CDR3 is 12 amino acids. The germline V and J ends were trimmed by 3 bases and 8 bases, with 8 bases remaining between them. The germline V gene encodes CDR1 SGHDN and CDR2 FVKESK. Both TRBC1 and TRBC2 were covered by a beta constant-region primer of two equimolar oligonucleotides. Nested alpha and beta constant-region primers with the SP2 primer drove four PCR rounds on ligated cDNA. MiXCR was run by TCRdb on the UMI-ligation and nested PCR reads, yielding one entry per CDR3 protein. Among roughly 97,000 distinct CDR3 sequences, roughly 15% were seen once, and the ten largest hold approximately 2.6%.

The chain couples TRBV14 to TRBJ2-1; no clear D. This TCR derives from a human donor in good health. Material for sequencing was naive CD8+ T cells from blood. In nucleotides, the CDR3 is TGTGCCAGCAGCCAGGGTCTCGATGAGCAGTTCTTC. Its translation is CASSQGLDEQFF.